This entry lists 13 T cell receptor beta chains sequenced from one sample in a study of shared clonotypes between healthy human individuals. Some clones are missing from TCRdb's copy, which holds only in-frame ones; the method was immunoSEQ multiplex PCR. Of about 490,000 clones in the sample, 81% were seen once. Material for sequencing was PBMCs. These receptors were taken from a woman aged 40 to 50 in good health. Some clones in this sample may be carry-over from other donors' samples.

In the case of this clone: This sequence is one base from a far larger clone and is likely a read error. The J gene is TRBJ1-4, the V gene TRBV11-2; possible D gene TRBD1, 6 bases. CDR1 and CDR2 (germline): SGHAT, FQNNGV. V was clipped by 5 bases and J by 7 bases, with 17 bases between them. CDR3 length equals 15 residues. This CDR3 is CASSAGTWGGEKLFF. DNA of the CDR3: TGTGCCAGCAGCGCCGGGACATGGGGCGGTGAAAAACTGTTTTTT.

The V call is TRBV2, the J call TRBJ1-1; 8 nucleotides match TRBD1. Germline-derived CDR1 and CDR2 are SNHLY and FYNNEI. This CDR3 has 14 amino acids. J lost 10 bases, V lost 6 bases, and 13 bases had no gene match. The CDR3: CASSPQGAPRGAFF. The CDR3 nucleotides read TGTGCCAGCAGCCCTCAGGGGGCCCCACGAGGAGCTTTCTTT.

The CDR3 nucleotides read TGTGCCAGCAGCCGGCGAAGACTAGCGGGGGAGACCCAGTACTTC. Protein sequence: CASSRRRLAGETQYF. The chain is built from TRBV11-1 and TRBJ2-5; 11 nucleotides align to TRBD2. The ends lost 5 bases at V and 5 bases at J; junction bases unmatched: 7. Germline-derived CDR1 and CDR2 are SGHAT and FQDESV (reference sequence). The CDR3 extends over 15 amino acids.

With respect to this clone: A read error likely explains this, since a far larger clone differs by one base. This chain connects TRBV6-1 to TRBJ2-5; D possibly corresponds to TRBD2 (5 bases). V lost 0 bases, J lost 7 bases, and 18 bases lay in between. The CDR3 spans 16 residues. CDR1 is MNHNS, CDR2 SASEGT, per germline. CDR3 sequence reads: CASSEAQTGTKGTQYF. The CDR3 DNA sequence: TGTGCCAGCAGTGAAGCGCAGACGGGAACGAAAGGGACCCAGTACTTC.

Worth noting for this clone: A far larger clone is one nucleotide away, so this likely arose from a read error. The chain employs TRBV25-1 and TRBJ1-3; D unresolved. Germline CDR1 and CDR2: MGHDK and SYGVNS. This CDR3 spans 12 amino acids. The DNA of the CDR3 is TGTGCCAGCAGTCCCTCGGGAAGCACCATATATTTT. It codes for CASSPSGSTIYF. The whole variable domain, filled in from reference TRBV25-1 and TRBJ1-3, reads EADIYQTPRYLVIGTGKKITLECSQTMGHDKMYWYQQDPGMELHLIHYSYGVNSTEKGDLSSESTVSRIRTEHFPLTLESARPSHTSQYLCASSPSGSTIYFGEGSWLTVV.

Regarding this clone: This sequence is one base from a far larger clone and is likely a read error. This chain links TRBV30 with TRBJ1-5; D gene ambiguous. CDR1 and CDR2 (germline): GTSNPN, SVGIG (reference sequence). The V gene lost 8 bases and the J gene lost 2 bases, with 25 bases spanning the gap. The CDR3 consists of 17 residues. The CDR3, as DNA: TGTGCCAGCAGCTTAACCCCAGGACGGAGGTGCAATCAGCCCCAGCATTTT. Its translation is CASSLTPGRRCNQPQHF.

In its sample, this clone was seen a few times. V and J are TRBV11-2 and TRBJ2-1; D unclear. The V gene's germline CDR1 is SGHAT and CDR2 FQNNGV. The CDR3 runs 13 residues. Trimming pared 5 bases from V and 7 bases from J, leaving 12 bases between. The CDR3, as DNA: TGTGCCAGCAGCCCGGACCCCCGTAATGAGCAGTTCTTC. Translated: CASSPDPRNEQFF.

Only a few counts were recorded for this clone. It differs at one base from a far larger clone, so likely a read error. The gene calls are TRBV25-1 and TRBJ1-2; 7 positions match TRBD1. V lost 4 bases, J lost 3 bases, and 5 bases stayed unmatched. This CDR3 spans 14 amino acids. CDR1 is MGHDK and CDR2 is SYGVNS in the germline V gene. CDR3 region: CASSAGTDYYGYTF. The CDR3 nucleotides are TGTGCCAGCAGTGCAGGGACAGACTACTATGGCTACACCTTC.

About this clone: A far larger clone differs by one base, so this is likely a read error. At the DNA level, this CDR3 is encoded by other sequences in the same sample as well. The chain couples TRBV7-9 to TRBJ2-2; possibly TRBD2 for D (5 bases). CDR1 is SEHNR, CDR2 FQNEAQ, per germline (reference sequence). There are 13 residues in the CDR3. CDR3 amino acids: CASKSINTGELFF. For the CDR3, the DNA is TGTGCCAGCAAGTCCATAAACACCGGGGAGCTGTTCTTT.

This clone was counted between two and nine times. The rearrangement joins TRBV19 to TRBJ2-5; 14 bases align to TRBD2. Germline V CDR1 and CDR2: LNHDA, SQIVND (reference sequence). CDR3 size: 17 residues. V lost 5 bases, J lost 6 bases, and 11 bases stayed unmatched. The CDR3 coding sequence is TGTGCCAGTAGTCCTCGGACTAGCGGGAGGCGCGGGAAGACCCAGTACTTC. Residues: CASSPRTSGRRGKTQYF.

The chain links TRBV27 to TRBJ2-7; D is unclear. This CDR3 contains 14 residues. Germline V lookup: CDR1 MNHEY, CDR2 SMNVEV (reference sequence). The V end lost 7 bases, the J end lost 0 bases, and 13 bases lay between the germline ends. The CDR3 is CASKPVVRSYEQYF. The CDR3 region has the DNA TGTGCCAGCAAACCGGTGGTCCGCTCCTACGAGCAGTACTTC.

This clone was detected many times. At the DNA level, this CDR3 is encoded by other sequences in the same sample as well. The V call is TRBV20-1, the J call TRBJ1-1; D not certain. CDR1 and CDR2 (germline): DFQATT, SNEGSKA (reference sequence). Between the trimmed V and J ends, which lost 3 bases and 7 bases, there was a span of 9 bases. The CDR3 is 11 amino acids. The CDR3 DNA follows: TGCAGTGCTAGCATGGGCCTTGAAGCTTTCTTT. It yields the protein CSASMGLEAFF.

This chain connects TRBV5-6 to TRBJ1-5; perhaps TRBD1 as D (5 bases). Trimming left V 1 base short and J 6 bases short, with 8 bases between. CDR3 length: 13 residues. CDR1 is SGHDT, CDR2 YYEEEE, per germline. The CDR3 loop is CASSLWGSQPQHF. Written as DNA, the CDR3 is TGTGCCAGCAGCTTGTGGGGGTCTCAGCCCCAGCATTTT.